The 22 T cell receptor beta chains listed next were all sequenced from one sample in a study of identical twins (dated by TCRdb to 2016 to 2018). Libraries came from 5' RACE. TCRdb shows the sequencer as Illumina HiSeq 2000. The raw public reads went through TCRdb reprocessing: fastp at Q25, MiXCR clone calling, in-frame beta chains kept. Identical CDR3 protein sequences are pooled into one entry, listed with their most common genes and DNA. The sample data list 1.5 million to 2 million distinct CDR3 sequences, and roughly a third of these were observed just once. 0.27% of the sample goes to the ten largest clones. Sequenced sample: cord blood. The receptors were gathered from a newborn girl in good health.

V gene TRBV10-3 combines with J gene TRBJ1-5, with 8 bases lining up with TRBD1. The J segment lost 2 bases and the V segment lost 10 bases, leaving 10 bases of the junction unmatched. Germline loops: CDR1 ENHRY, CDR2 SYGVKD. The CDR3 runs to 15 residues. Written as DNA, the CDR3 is TGTGCCACGGAAAATACAGGGGGTGGCAATCAGCCCCAGCATTTT. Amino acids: CATENTGGGNQPQHF.

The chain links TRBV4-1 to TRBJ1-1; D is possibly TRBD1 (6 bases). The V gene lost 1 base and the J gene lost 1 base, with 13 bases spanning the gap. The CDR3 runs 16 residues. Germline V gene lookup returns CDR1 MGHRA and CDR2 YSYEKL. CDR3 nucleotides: TGCGCCAGCAGCCAAGGCCGACAGGCGGGGAACACTGAAGCTTTCTTT. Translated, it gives CASSQGRQAGNTEAFF.

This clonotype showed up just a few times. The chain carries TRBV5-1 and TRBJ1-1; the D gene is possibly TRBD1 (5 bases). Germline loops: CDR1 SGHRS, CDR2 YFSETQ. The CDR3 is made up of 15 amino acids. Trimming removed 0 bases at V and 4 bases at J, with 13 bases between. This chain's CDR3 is CASSLATVGGTEAFF. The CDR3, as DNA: TGCGCCAGCAGCTTGGCCACTGTGGGGGGCACTGAAGCTTTCTTT. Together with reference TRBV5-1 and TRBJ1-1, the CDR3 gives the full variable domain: KAGVTQTPRYLIKTRGQQVTLSCSPISGHRSVSWYQQTPGQGLQFLFEYFSETQRNKGNFPGRFSGRQFSNSRSEMNVSTLELGDSALYLCASSLATVGGTEAFFGQGTRLTVV.

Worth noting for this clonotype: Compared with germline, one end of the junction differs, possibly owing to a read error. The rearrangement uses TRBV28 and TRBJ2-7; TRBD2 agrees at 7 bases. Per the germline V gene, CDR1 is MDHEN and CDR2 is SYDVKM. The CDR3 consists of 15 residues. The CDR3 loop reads CATSLFGAGSYEQYF. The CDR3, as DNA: TGTGCCACCAGTTTATTCGGAGCGGGAAGTTACGAGCAGTACTTC.

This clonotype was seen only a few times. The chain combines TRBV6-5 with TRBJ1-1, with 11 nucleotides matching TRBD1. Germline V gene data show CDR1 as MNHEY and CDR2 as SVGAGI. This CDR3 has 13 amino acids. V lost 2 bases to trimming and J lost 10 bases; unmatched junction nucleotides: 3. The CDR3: CASSYEDRGRAFF. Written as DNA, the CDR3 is TGTGCCAGCAGTTACGAGGACAGGGGGCGAGCTTTCTTT.

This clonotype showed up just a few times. DNA of the CDR3: TGTGCCAGCAGTGACACAAAGCGGGGGGCTAGCACAGATACGCAGTATTTT. It yields the protein CASSDTKRGASTDTQYF. J is TRBJ2-3 and V is TRBV25-1; TRBD2 agrees at 9 bases. This CDR3 contains 17 residues. The V and J ends lost 3 bases and 0 bases, in that order; junction bases with no gene match: 7. The germline V gene has CDR1 MGHDK and CDR2 SYGVNS.

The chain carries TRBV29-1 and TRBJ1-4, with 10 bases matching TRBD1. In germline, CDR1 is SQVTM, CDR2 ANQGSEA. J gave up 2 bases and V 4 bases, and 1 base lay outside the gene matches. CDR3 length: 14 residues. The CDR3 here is CSVGDRGTNEKLFF. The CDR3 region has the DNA TGCAGCGTTGGGGACAGGGGCACTAATGAAAAACTGTTTTTT.

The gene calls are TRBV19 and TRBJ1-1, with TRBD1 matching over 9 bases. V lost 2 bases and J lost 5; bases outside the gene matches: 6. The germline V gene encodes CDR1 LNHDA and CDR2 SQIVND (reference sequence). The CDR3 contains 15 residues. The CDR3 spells CASSIPGTGRTEAFF. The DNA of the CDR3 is TGTGCCAGTAGTATACCCGGGACAGGGCGGACTGAAGCTTTCTTT.

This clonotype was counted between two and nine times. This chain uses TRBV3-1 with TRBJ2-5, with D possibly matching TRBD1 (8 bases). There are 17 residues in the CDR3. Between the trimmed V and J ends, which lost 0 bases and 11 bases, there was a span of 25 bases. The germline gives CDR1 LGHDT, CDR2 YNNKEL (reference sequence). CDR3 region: CASSQDPRGTGGNEQYF. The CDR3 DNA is TGTGCCAGCAGCCAAGATCCGCGGGGGACAGGAGGGAATGAGCAGTACTTC.

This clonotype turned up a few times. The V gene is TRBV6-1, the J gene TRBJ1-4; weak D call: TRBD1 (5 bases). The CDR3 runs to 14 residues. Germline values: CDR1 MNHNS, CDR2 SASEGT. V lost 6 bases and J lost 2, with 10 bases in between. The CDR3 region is CASRSRATNEKLFF. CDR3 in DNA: TGTGCCAGCAGATCCAGGGCGACTAATGAAAAACTGTTTTTT.

CDR3 nucleotide sequence: TGCAGTGCTCCGGGCGACCCCAACGAGCAGTACTTC. Translation gives CSAPGDPNEQYF. The rearrangement links TRBV20-1 to TRBJ2-4, with D unresolved. The DNA end lines up better with TRBJ2-7; the J call may be wrong. Germline CDR1 is DFQATT and CDR2 is SNEGSKA (reference sequence). There are 12 residues in the CDR3.

The CDR3 DNA follows: TGTGCCAGCGGACTATCCCTCAATGAGCAGTTCTTC. Protein product: CASGLSLNEQFF. This chain joins TRBV6-4 and TRBJ2-1; D is possibly TRBD2 (6 bases). The CDR3 runs 12 residues. The V and J ends lost 8 bases and 6 bases respectively, with 11 bases between them. The germline V gene has CDR1 MRHNA and CDR2 SNTAGT.

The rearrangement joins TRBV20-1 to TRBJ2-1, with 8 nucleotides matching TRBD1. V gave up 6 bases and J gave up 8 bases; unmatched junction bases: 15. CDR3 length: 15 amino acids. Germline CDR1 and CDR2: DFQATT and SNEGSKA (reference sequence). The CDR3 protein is CSAQIPGGGKDEQFF. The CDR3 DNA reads TGCAGTGCCCAGATCCCAGGGGGCGGGAAGGATGAGCAGTTCTTC.

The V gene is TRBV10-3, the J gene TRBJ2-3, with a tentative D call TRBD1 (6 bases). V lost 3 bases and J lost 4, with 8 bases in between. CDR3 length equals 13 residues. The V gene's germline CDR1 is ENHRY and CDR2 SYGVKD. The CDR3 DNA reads TGTGCCATCAGTGATGGGGGCGCAGATACGCAGTATTTT. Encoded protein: CAISDGGADTQYF.

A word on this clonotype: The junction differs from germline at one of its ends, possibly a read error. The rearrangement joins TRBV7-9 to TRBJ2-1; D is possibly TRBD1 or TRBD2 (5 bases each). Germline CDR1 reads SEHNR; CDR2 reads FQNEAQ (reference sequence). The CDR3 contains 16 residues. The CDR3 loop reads CASSLGDPSSHNEQFF. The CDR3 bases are TGTGCCAGCAGCTTAGGGGACCCTAGCTCCCACAATGAGCAGTTCTTC.

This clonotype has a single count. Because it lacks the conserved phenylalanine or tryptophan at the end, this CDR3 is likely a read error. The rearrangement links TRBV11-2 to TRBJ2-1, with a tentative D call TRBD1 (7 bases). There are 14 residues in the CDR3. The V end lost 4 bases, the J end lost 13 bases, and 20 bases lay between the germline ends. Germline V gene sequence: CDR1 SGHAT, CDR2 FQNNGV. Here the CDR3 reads CASSSDRVRETQFL. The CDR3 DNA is TGTGCCAGCAGCTCCGACAGGGTCCGGGAGACCCAGTTCTTA.

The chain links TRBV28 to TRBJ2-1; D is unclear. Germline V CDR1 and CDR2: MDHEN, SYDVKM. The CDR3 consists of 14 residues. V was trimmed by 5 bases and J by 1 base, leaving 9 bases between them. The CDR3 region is CASSPVWSYNEQFF. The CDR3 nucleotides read TGTGCCAGCAGTCCCGTGTGGTCCTACAATGAGCAGTTCTTC.

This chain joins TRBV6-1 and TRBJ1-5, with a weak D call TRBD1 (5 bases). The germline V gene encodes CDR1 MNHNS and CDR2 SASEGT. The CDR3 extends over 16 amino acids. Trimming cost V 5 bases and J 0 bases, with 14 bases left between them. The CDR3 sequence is CASSFGGRGSNQPQHF. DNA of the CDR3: TGTGCCAGCAGTTTTGGGGGACGGGGTAGCAATCAGCCCCAGCATTTT.

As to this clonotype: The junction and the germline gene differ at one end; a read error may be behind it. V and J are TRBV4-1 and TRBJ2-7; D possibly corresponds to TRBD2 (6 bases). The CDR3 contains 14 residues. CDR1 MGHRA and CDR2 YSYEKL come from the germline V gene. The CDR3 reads CAGSQDGSSYEQYF. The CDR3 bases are TGCGCCGGCAGCCAAGACGGGAGCTCCTACGAGCAGTACTTC.

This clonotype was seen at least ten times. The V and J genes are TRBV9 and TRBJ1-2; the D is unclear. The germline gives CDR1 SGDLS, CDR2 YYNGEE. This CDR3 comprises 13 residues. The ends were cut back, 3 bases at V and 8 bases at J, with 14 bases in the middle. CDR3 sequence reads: CASSGPGDGGYTF. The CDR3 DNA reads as TGTGCCAGCAGCGGCCCCGGGGATGGAGGCTACACCTTC.

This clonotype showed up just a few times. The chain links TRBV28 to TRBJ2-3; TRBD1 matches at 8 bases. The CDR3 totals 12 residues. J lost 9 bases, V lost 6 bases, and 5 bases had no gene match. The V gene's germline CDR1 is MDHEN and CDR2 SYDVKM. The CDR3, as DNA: TGTGCCAGCAGACAACCAGGGGGCACGCAGTATTTT. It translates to CASRQPGGTQYF.

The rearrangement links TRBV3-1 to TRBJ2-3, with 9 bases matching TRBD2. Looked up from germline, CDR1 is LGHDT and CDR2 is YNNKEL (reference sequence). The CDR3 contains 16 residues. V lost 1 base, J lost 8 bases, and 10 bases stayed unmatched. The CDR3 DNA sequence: TGTGCCAGCAGCCAAGGCCTAGCGGGGCAGTCAGGTACGCAGTATTTT. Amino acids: CASSQGLAGQSGTQYF.